This T cell receptor (beta chain) was identified in a study of beta chain features in type 1 diabetes. At the level of the study: Analysis included under 120,000,000 sorted cells drawn from all samples.

This CDR3 has 15 residues. Germline V gives CDR1 MNHEY, CDR2 SVGAGI. V trimming: 0 bases; J trimming: 7 bases; junction bases outside the gene matches: 5. There are a few counts of this clone. What it binds is unknown. Expressed TCRB transcripts got sequenced, as all isolated RNA was reverse transcribed. Produced via immunoSEQ multiplex PCR; TCRdb's table is partial and in-frame only. Among more than 300,000 clones listed, roughly 9.8% were seen once. Findings of the study overall: People with Type 1 diabetes carried modestly yet significantly shorter TCRB CDR3s in all four CD4+ subsets. Insertions were fewer and deletions more numerous at VDJ junctions in type 1 diabetes patients.

The chain couples TRBV6-5 to TRBJ2-1, with 8 bases lining up with TRBD2. Sequenced input: central memory CD4+ T cells from blood. The sequence derives from a man in his thirties or forties with type 1 diabetes. DNA of the CDR3: TGTGCCAGCAGTTACTCGGCGGGAGGAAGTAATGAGCAGTTCTTC. Translation gives CASSYSAGGSNEQFF.